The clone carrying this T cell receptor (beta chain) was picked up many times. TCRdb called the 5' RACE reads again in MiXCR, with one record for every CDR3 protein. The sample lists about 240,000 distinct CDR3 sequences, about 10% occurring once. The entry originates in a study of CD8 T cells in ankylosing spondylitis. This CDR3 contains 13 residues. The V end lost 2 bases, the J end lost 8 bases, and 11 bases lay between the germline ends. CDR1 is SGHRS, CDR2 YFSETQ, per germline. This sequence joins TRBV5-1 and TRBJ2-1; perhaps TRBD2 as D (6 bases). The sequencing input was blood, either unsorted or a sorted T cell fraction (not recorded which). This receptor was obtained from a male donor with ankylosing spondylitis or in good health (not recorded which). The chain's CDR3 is CASSFRGEDEQFF. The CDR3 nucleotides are TGCGCCAGCAGCTTTAGAGGGGAGGATGAGCAGTTCTTC.